A selection of T cell receptor beta chains follows, all from one sample in a study of shared clonotypes between healthy human individuals. The method was immunoSEQ multiplex PCR; TCRdb's version includes in-frame clones alone and lacks a portion of them. The data contain approximately 2,000,000 clones, just over 90% of them seen just once; the ten biggest clones take up more than 1.5%. The source material was naive CD8+ T cells from PBMCs. The receptors derive from a man between 18 and 35 years old in good health. Some clones in this sample may be carry-over from other donors' samples. The CDR3 runs from the conserved cysteine through the conserved F or W. D genes are given only for firm matches. Size is omitted from some rows. Given values are once, few, many or a class for expanded clones.

-,TRBJ2-1,-,TRBV29-1,CSVEVGSTRRDEQFF,TGCAGCGTTGAAGTAGGATCTACCAGAAGGGATGAGCAGTTCTTC
-,TRBJ2-7,-,TRBV27,CASSLLSAGEYPTPNEQYF,TGTGCCAGCAGTTTACTCTCGGCAGGGGAATACCCCACACCCAACGAGCAGTACTTC
-,TRBJ2-7,TRBD1,TRBV7-9,CASSSLEEQGARYEQYF,TGTGCCAGCAGCTCGCTAGAAGAACAGGGGGCGCGATACGAGCAGTACTTC
-,TRBJ2-2,-,TRBV9,CASSATGSGELFF,TGTGCCAGCAGCGCGACAGGTTCCGGGGAGCTGTTTTTT
-,TRBJ2-2,TRBD2,TRBV29-1,CGGVGYTGELFF,TGCGGGGGGGTCGGATACACCGGGGAGCTGTTTTTT
-,TRBJ2-3,-,TRBV28,CASSSLGQNTQYF,TGTGCCAGCAGTTCCCTAGGACAAAATACGCAGTATTTT
-,TRBJ2-7,-,TRBV28,CASSLGGGYEQYF,TGTGCCAGCAGTTTAGGGGGCGGTTACGAGCAGTACTTC
once,TRBJ2-1,-,TRBV5-6,CASTWGEGSYNEQFF,TGTGCCAGCACTTGGGGAGAGGGCTCCTACAATGAGCAGTTCTTC
-,TRBJ2-2,-,TRBV9,CASSVRLDHTGELFF,TGTGCCAGCAGCGTACGACTAGACCACACCGGGGAGCTGTTTTTT
-,TRBJ2-7,-,TRBV7-8,CASSPVLSAAYEQYF,TGTGCCAGCAGCCCTGTGCTTAGCGCCGCGTACGAGCAGTACTTC
-,TRBJ1-3,-,TRBV19,CASSIVGRSSGNTIYF,TGTGCCAGTAGTATAGTAGGACGGAGCTCTGGAAACACCATATATTTT
-,TRBJ2-7,TRBD1,TRBV13,CASSLRSDRGPYEQYF,TGTGCCAGCAGCTTGAGGTCGGACAGGGGGCCTTACGAGCAGTACTTC
-,TRBJ2-2,-,TRBV2,CASSESINTGELFF,TGTGCCAGCAGTGAGTCTATTAACACCGGGGAGCTGTTTTTT
few,TRBJ1-1,-,TRBV15,CATSRATVSEAFF,TGTGCCACCAGCAGAGCAACCGTGTCTGAAGCTTTCTTT
-,TRBJ1-2,TRBD1,TRBV19,CATPDRENYGYTF,TGTGCCACCCCGGACAGGGAGAACTATGGCTACACCTTC
-,TRBJ2-7,-,TRBV5-6,CASSLEGPSYEQYF,TGTGCCAGCAGCTTGGAGGGGCCCTCCTACGAGCAGTACTTC
-,TRBJ2-7,-,TRBV11-2,CASSPARQASYEQYF,TGTGCCAGCAGCCCTGCGCGACAGGCAAGCTACGAGCAGTACTTC
once,TRBJ2-2,TRBD2,TRBV2,CASTSGYSGKTGELFF,TGTGCCAGCACCTCAGGATATAGCGGGAAAACCGGGGAGCTGTTTTTT
-,TRBJ2-5,-,TRBV28,CASSLGRSSPHMETQYF,TGTGCCAGCAGTTTAGGGAGGTCGTCGCCCCACATGGAGACCCAGTACTTC
-,TRBJ2-5,TRBD1,TRBV7-9,CASSPWTGKETQYF,TGTGCCAGCAGCCCTTGGACAGGAAAAGAGACCCAGTACTTC
-,TRBJ2-1,TRBD2,TRBV10-3,CAISETGLGGVSESLNEQFF,TGTGCCATCAGTGAGACGGGACTAGGAGGGGTGAGTGAAAGTTTAAATGAGCAGTTCTTC
-,TRBJ2-7,-,TRBV6-1,CASSPTSYEQYF,TGTGCCAGCAGCCCCACTAGTTACGAGCAGTACTTC
-,TRBJ2-7,TRBD2,TRBV29-1,CSVAGTNSYEQYF,TGCAGCGTTGCTGGGACTAACTCCTACGAGCAGTACTTC
-,TRBJ2-2,-,TRBV11-3,CASSYTANTGELFF,TGTGCCAGCAGTTACACGGCGAACACCGGGGAGCTGTTTTTT
-,TRBJ2-7,TRBD1,TRBV9,CASSLQPGQGAEQYF,TGTGCCAGCAGCCTCCAGCCGGGACAGGGCGCCGAGCAGTACTTC
-,TRBJ1-1,-,TRBV9,CASSAARAGPNTEAFF,TGTGCCAGCAGCGCCGCGCGGGCAGGTCCGAACACTGAAGCTTTCTTT
-,TRBJ1-1,-,TRBV6-5,CASRMGGTEAFF,TGTGCCAGCAGAATGGGGGGCACTGAAGCTTTCTTT
-,TRBJ1-1,-,TRBV19,CASSIQHTEAFF,TGTGCCAGTAGTATTCAGCACACTGAAGCTTTCTTT
-,TRBJ2-1,-,TRBV2,CASSVTGLDYNEQFF,TGTGCCAGCAGCGTCACGGGCCTCGACTACAATGAGCAGTTCTTC